This T cell receptor beta chain was retrieved from a study of OX40 agonist ivuxolimab in advanced cancers. Remarks on this clone: The antigen is not known.

Measured with immunoSEQ multiplex PCR; TCRdb has only the in-frame clones, and not every one. The sample gives tens of thousands of clones, under 80% of which show up once; approximately 9.6% is in the top ten. Findings and limits, study-wide: Expanded clones were, on average, more numerous among CD8+ T cells than CD4+.

V lost 6 bases, J lost 6 bases, and 5 bases stayed unmatched. Germline CDR1 reads MNHEY; CDR2 reads SVGAGI. The length of the CDR3 is 13 residues. Here the sequenced sample was CD4+ or CD8+ T cells sorted from blood, taken in a trial of the OX40 agonist ivuxolimab. J is TRBJ1-3 and V is TRBV6-5; 7 bases line up with TRBD1. The TCR sequence derives from an adult with an advanced solid tumor such as melanoma, head and neck, liver or kidney cancer. The CDR3 nucleotides read TGTGCCAGCAGCCTGACAGGGACAAACACCATATATTTT. Translating it yields CASSLTGTNTIYF.